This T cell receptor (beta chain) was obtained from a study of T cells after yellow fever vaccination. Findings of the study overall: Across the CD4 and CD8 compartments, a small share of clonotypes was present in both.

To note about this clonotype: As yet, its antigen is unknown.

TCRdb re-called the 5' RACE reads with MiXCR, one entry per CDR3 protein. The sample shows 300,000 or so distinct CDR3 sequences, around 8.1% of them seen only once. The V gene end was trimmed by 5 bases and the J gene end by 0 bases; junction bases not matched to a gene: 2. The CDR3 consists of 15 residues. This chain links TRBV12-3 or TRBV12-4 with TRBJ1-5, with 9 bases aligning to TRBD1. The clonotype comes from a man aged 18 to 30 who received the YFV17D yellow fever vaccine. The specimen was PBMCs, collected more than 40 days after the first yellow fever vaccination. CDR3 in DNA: TGTGCCAGCAGTCGGGACAGGGATAGCAATCAGCCCCAGCATTTT. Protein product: CASSRDRDSNQPQHF.